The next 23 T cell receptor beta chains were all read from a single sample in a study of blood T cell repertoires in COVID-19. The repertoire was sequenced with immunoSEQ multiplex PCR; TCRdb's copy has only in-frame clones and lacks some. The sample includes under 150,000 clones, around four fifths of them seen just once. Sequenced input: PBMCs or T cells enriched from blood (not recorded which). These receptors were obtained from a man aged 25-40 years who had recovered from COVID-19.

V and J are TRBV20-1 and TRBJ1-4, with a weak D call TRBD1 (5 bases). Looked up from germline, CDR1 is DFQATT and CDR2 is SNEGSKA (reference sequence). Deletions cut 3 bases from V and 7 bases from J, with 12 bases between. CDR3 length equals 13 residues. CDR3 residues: CSASFRDSEKLFF. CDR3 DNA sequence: TGCAGTGCTAGTTTCAGGGATAGTGAAAAACTGTTTTTT.

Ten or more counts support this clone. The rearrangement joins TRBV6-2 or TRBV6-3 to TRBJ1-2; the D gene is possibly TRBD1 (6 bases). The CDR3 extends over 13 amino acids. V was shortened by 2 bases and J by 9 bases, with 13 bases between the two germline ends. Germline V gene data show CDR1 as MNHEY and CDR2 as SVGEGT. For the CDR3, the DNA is TGTGCCAGCAGTTACGGGGGCAGGGTGAGCTACACCTTC. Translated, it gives CASSYGGRVSYTF.

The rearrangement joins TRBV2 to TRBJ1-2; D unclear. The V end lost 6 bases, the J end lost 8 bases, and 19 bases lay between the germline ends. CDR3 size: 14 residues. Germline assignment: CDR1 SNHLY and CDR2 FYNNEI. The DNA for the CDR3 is TGTGCCAGCAGACCCTACGCGGAGACGGGAGGCTACACCTTC. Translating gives CASRPYAETGGYTF.

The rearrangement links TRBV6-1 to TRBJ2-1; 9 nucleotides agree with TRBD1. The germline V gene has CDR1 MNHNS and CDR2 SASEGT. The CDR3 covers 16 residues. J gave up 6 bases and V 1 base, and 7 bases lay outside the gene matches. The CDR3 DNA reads TGTGCCAGCAGTGAAGAGCCGGGACAGGGTGGCAATGAGCAGTTCTTC. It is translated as CASSEEPGQGGNEQFF.

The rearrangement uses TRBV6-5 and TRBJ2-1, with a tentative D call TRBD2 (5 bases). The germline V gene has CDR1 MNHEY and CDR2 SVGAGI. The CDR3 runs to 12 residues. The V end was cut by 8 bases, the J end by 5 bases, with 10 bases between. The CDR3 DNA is TGTGCCAGCTATAACGGGGACAATGAGCAGTTCTTC. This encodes CASYNGDNEQFF.

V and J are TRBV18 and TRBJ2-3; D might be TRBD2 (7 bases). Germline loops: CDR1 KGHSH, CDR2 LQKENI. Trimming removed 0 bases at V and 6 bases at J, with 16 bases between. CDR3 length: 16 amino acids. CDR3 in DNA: TGTGCCAGCTCACCACCGGTGGCGGGGGCCAGGGATACGCAGTATTTT. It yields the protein CASSPPVAGARDTQYF. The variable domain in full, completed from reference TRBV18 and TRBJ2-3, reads NAGVMQNPRHLVRRRGQEARLRCSPMKGHSHVYWYRQLPEEGLKFMVYLQKENIIDESGMPKERFSAEFPKEGPSILRIQQVVRGDSAAYFCASSPPVAGARDTQYFGPGTRLTVL.

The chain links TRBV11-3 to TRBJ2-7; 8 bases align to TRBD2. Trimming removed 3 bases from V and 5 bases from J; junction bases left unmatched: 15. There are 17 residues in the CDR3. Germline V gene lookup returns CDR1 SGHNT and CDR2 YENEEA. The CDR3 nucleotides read TGTGCCAGCAGCTTCGCCCTAGCGGGCCCCCCCGGGAACGAGCAGTACTTC. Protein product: CASSFALAGPPGNEQYF.

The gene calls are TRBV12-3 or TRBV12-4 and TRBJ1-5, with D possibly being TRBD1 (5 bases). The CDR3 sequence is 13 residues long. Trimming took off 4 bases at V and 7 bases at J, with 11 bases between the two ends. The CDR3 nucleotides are TGTGCCAGCAGTTCAGGGCCTGGCCAGCCCCAGCATTTT. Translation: CASSSGPGQPQHF.

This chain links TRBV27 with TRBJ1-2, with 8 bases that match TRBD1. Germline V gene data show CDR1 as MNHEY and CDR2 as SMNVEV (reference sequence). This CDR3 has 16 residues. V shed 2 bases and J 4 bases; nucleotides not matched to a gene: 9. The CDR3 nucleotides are TGTGCCAGCAGTTTAAGGCCCGGACAGGGATTCTATGGCTACACCTTC. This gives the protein CASSLRPGQGFYGYTF.

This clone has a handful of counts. In DNA, the CDR3 is TGTGCCAGTAGTGGGGACAGGGAGACAGATACGCAGTATTTT. It translates to CASSGDRETDTQYF. V and J are TRBV19 and TRBJ2-3; 9 positions match TRBD1. There are 14 residues in the CDR3. After removal of 5 bases from V and 3 bases from J, the junction contained 3 bases not matched to a gene. Germline V CDR1 and CDR2: LNHDA, SQIVND (reference sequence).

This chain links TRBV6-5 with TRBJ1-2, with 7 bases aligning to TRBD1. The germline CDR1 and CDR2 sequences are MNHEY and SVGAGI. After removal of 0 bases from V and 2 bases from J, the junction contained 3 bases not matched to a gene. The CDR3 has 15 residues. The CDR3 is CASSYSTTGNYGYTF. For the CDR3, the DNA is TGTGCCAGCAGTTACTCGACGACAGGGAACTATGGCTACACCTTC.

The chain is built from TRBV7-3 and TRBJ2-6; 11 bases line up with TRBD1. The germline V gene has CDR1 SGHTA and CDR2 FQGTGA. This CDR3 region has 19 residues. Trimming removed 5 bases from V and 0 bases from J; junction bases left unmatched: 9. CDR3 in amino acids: CASSPRGTGGLSGANVLTF. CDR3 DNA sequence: TGTGCCAGCAGCCCCCGGGGGACAGGGGGTCTCTCTGGGGCCAACGTCCTGACTTTC. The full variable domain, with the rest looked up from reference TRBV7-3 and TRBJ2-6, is GAGVSQTPSNKVTEKGKYVELRCDPISGHTALYWYRQSLGQGPEFLIYFQGTGAADDSGLPNDRFFAVRPEGSVSTLKIQRTERGDSAVYLCASSPRGTGGLSGANVLTFGAGSRLTVL.

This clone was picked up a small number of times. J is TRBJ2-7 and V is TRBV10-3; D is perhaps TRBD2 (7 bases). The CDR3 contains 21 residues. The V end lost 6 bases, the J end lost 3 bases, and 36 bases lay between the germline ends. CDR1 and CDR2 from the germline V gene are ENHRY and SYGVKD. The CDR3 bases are TGTGCCATCAGAGGGGGTCTCATTCCTCGTTTACGCGGGAGAGTTAGCTACGAGCAGTACTTC. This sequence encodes CAIRGGLIPRLRGRVSYEQYF.

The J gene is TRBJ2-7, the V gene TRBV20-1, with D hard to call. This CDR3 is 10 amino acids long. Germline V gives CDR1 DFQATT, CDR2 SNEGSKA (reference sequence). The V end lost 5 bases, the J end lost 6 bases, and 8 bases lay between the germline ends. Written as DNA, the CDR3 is TGCAGTGCTCAAAAATCCGAGCAGTACTTC. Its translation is CSAQKSEQYF.

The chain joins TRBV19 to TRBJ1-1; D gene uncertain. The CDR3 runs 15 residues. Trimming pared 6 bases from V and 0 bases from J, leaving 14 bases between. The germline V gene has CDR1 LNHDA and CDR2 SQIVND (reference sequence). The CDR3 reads CASSLLGALNTEAFF. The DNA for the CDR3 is TGTGCCAGTAGCCTCCTGGGCGCTTTGAACACTGAAGCTTTCTTT.

CDR3 protein: CANSLDINYGYTF. The CDR3 region has the DNA TGTGCCAACTCGCTGGACATAAACTATGGCTACACCTTC. The chain combines TRBV28 with TRBJ1-2; tentatively, D is TRBD1 (5 bases). This CDR3 spans 13 amino acids. Germline CDR1 reads MDHEN; CDR2 reads SYDVKM. With 10 bases removed from V and 2 bases from J, the gap between germline ends came to 14 bases.

CDR3 in DNA: TGTGCCAGCAGCCGACCCCCAATACAGGGATGGAACACTGAAGCTTTCTTT. Its translation: CASSRPPIQGWNTEAFF. This rearrangement joins TRBV6-6 to TRBJ1-1, with D tentatively TRBD1 (6 bases). The V end lost 6 bases, the J end lost 1 base, and 21 bases lay between the germline ends. This CDR3 is built from 17 residues. From germline, CDR1 is MNHNY and CDR2 SVGAGI (reference sequence).

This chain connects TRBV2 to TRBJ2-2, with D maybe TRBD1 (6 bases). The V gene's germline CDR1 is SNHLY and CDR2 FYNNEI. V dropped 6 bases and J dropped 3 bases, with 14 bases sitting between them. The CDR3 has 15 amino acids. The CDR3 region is CASRDRQVDTGELFF. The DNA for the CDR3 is TGTGCCAGCAGAGACCGACAGGTGGACACCGGGGAGCTGTTTTTT.

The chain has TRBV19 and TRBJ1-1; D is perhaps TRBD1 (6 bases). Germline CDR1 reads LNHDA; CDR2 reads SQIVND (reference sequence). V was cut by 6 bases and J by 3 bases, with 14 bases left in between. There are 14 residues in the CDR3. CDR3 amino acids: CASRPGVGDTEAFF. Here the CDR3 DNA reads TGTGCCAGTAGGCCAGGGGTAGGGGACACTGAAGCTTTCTTT.

CDR3 nucleotide sequence: TGTGCCAGCAGCGACAGCCAGAACACTGAAGCTTTCTTT. Its protein is CASSDSQNTEAFF. The chain combines TRBV12-3 or TRBV12-4 with TRBJ1-1, with a weak D call TRBD1 (5 bases). This CDR3 has 13 amino acids. V was clipped by 6 bases and J by 1 base, with 9 bases between them.

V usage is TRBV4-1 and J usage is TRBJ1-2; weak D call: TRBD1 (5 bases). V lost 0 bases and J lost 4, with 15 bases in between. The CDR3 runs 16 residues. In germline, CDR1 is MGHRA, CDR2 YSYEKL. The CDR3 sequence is CASSQEYKQRGYGYTF. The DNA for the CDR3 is TGCGCCAGCAGCCAAGAGTATAAGCAAAGGGGCTATGGCTACACCTTC.

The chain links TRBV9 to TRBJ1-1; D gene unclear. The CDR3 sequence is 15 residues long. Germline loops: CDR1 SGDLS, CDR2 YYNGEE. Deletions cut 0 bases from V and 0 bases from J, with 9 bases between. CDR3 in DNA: TGTGCCAGCAGCGTAGGGGGAGCCATGAACACTGAAGCTTTCTTT. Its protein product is CASSVGGAMNTEAFF.

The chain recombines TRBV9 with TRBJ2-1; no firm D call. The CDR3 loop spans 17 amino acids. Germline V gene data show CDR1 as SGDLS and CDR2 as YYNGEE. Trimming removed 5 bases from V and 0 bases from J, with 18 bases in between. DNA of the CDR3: TGTGCCAGCAGACCCATGAGCGACTCAAGCTCCTACAATGAGCAGTTCTTC. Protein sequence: CASRPMSDSSSYNEQFF.